Listed here are 30 T cell receptor beta chains from one sample, sequenced in a study of tumor and adjacent non-tumor tissue in lung cancer. The template was RNA from unsorted bulk tissue. The library came from three nested PCR rounds adapted from ARM-PCR protocols. TCRdb ran MiXCR on the multiplex PCR reads and lists one entry per CDR3 protein. The sample contains approximately 86,000 distinct CDR3 sequences, roughly 72% of which appear only once. The sequencing sample was made of lung tumor tissue. These TCRs come from a woman aged 40 to 49 with non-small cell lung cancer.

A word on this clonotype: The CDR3 does not end in the conserved phenylalanine or tryptophan, so this is likely a read error. The limits of the CDR3 on the DNA are not certain, so only TCRdb's listed CDR3 is given. This chain uses TRBV6-1 with TRBJ2-7; TRBD2, the table's D call, lacks a check against the DNA. CDR1 is MNHNS, CDR2 SASEGT, per germline. Ends included, the CDR3 has 15 residues. CDR3 amino acids: CASRRGTDTTYEQNL.

This clonotype was seen many times. CDR3 in amino acids: CASSSTTGGNYEQYF. The CDR3 bases are TGTGCCAGCAGTTCCACAACAGGGGGCAACTACGAGCAGTACTTC. This chain joins TRBV28 and TRBJ2-7, with 9 bases aligning to TRBD1. The CDR3 covers 15 residues. Germline lookup yields CDR1 MDHEN and CDR2 SYDVKM. Trimming cost V 4 bases and J 3 bases; bases outside gene matches: 7.

The chain carries TRBV29-1 and TRBJ2-3; D is ambiguous. The CDR3 has 13 amino acids. From germline, CDR1 is SQVTM and CDR2 ANQGSEA. The CDR3 DNA reads as TGCACCAACTCGGTGGGATGCACAGATACGCAGTATTTT. This encodes CTNSVGCTDTQYF.

Concerning this clonotype itself: One end of the junction fails to match germline, which may point to a read error. This chain uses TRBV20-1 with TRBJ2-7; a weak D match, TRBD1 (7 bases). Germline V gene lookup returns CDR1 DFQATT and CDR2 SNEGSKA (reference sequence). The CDR3 is made up of 12 amino acids. Here the CDR3 reads CSASQGGYDQYF. For the CDR3, the DNA is TGCAGTGCTAGTCAGGGGGGCTACGATCAGTACTTC.

This clonotype has more than one count but fewer than ten. This rearrangement joins TRBV6-5 to TRBJ1-1; no clear D. V lost 8 bases and J 5 bases, leaving 18 bases between the germline ends. CDR3 length: 14 amino acids. CDR1 is MNHEY and CDR2 is SVGAGI in the germline V gene. The CDR3 nucleotides are TGTGCCAGCGGTCACCGGCAGATTTCGACTGAAGCTTTCTTT. This translates into CASGHRQISTEAFF.

The V gene is TRBV20-1, the J gene TRBJ1-2; 7 positions agree with TRBD1. The CDR3 is 15 residues long. Per the germline V gene, CDR1 is DFQATT and CDR2 is SNEGSKA (reference sequence). V lost 7 bases, J lost 7 bases, and 18 bases stayed unmatched. CDR3 amino acids: CSVRNDRDSRAGYTF. DNA of the CDR3: TGCAGTGTACGAAACGACAGGGATTCCCGGGCTGGCTACACCTTC.

On this clonotype: The junction and the germline gene differ at one end; a read error may be behind it. The rearrangement links TRBV6-5 to TRBJ2-5; 8 bases map to TRBD1. CDR3 length: 15 residues. From germline, CDR1 is MNHEY and CDR2 SVGAGI. The CDR3 here is CASSLQGVCGETQCF. DNA of the CDR3: TGTGCCAGCAGTTTACAGGGGGTTTGCGGGGAGACCCAGTGCTTC.

Points on this clonotype: The conserved phenylalanine or tryptophan normally closing the CDR3 is absent here, so this likely arose from a read error. J is TRBJ2-7 and V is TRBV6-5; D is unresolved. Trimming took off 9 bases at V and 1 base at J, with 19 bases between the two ends. The CDR3 has 15 residues. Germline CDR1 MNHEY, CDR2 SVGAGI. This CDR3 reads CASSHAPTSSYEQYL. CDR3 DNA: TGTGCCAGTAGTCACGCCCCCACAAGTTCCTACGAGCAGTACCTC.

The chain has TRBV12-3 or TRBV12-4 and TRBJ2-1; 9 bases agree with TRBD2. This CDR3 has 12 residues. Losses at the gene ends were 5 bases for V and 14 bases for J; bases not matched to a gene: 7. CDR3 region: CASSPSEREEFF. The CDR3 nucleotides read TGTGCCAGCAGTCCCTCTGAGCGGGAGGAGTTCTTC.

A remark on this clonotype: One end of the junction fails to match germline, which may point to a read error. The chain combines TRBV28 with TRBJ2-1; D may be TRBD1 (7 bases). In germline, CDR1 is MDHEN, CDR2 SYDVKM. The length of the CDR3 is 18 residues. The CDR3 DNA is TGTACCAGCAGTTTGTTCTCATACAGGGGAGGATTCTACAATGTGCGGTTCTTC. Encoded protein: CTSSLFSYRGGFYNVRFF.

About this clonotype: The CDR3 carries no conserved terminal phenylalanine or tryptophan, so it likely arises from a read error. This chain links TRBV6-5 with TRBJ1-1; D gene ambiguous. Germline V gene sequence: CDR1 MNHEY, CDR2 SVGAGI. Trimming removed 9 bases from V and 0 bases from J, with 17 bases in between. The CDR3 has 15 amino acids. The CDR3 DNA reads TGTGCCAGTCACTCGCGGGGTTTTCTGAACACTGAAGCTTTCTAT. Residues: CASHSRGFLNTEAFY.

CDR3 nucleotides: TGTGCCACCTGGATACCAGAGGGTACTAATGAAAAACTGTTTTTT. Protein product: CATWIPEGTNEKLFF. The V call is TRBV6-6, the J call TRBJ1-4, with D uncertain. The CDR3 is 15 amino acids. V was trimmed by 10 bases and J by 2 bases, leaving 17 bases between them. Per germline, CDR1 MNHNY and CDR2 SVGAGI (reference sequence).

Turning to this clonotype: The junction differs from germline at one of its ends, possibly a read error. This chain links TRBV6-5 with TRBJ2-7, with TRBD2 matching 9 bases. Germline V lookup: CDR1 MNHEY, CDR2 SVGAGI. This CDR3 contains 12 residues. This chain's CDR3 is CAKPSGVMEQYF. In DNA form, the CDR3 reads TGTGCCAAACCTAGCGGGGTCATGGAGCAATACTTC.

Many counts were recorded for this clonotype. V usage is TRBV28 and J usage is TRBJ1-2, with 9 bases identical to TRBD1. CDR1 and CDR2 (germline): MDHEN, SYDVKM. V dropped 6 bases and J dropped 4; count of bases not matched to a gene: 15. The CDR3 consists of 17 residues. The CDR3 protein is CASSPVEGQGRVYGYTF. CDR3 nucleotide sequence: TGTGCCAGCAGCCCGGTCGAGGGACAGGGTAGGGTCTATGGCTACACCTTC.

Comment on this clonotype: At one of its ends the junction is not consistent with the germline gene, which may arise from a read error. The gene calls are TRBV11-2 and TRBJ2-1; TRBD1 agrees at 8 bases. CDR3 size: 13 residues. CDR1 and CDR2 from the germline V gene are SGHAT and FQNNGV. The DNA of the CDR3 is TGTGCCAGTAGCACGACAGGGGCTATTGAGCAGTTCTTT. This sequence encodes CASSTTGAIEQFF. Full variable domain (outside the CDR3, taken from reference TRBV11-2 and TRBJ2-1): EAGVAQSPRYKIIEKRQSVAFWCNPISGHATLYWYQQILGQGPKLLIQFQNNGVVDDSQLPKDRFSAERLKGVDSTLKIQPAKLEDSAVYLCASSTTGAIEQFFGPGTRLTVL.

The genes are TRBV7-9 and TRBJ1-2; 8 nucleotides line up with TRBD1. CDR3 length equals 17 residues. Germline CDR1 SEHNR, CDR2 FQNEAQ (reference sequence). V was pared by 6 bases and J by 0 bases, with 12 bases of the junction left unmatched. The CDR3 DNA reads as TGTGCCAGCAGTCCCTACGGGACAGGAGTTCCTAACTATGGCTACACCTTC. This codes for CASSPYGTGVPNYGYTF.

The sample holds many counts of this clonotype. The V and J genes are TRBV13 and TRBJ2-5, with 9 bases that match TRBD2. Trimming cost V 3 bases and J 0 bases; bases outside gene matches: 2. Per germline, CDR1 PRHDT and CDR2 FYEKMQ (reference sequence). This CDR3 is built from 15 residues. DNA of the CDR3: TGTGCCAGCAGCTTGCTAGCGGGGAACCAAGAGACCCAGTACTTC. Its protein is CASSLLAGNQETQYF.

Note on this clonotype: Sequence at one end of the junction differs from germline and may be a read error. The rearrangement links TRBV11-3 to TRBJ2-5, with 7 nucleotides matching TRBD1. The CDR3 sequence is 14 residues long. The germline V gene encodes CDR1 SGHNT and CDR2 YENEEA. CDR3 nucleotides: TGTGTCAGCAGCCTTCGGGACAGAGAAGAGACCCAGTATTTC. Its protein is CVSSLRDREETQYF.

Comment on this clonotype: A much more abundant neighbour one base away suggests this may be a read error. The chain carries TRBV20-1 and TRBJ2-5, with D unresolved. CDR1 is DFQATT and CDR2 is SNEGSKA in the germline V gene (reference sequence). The CDR3 has 13 residues. Trimming took off 6 bases at V and 3 bases at J, with 14 bases between the two ends. The CDR3 reads CSAGRAKEETQYF. CDR3 sequence (DNA): TGCAGTGCCGGACGGGCGAAGGAAGAGACCCAGTACTTC.

The rearrangement uses TRBV9 and TRBJ2-1; D is undetermined. The CDR3 loop spans 12 amino acids. Germline-derived CDR1 and CDR2 are SGDLS and YYNGEE. V lost 0 bases to trimming and J lost 8 bases, with 6 bases between them. CDR3 sequence (DNA): TGTGCCAGCAGCGTAGGGGGTGATGAGCAGTTCTTC. Translating it yields CASSVGGDEQFF. The full variable domain, in which reference TRBV9 and TRBJ2-1 provide the parts outside the CDR3, is DSGVTQTPKHLITATGQRVTLRCSPRSGDLSVYWYQQSLDQGLQFLIQYYNGEERAKGNILERFSAQQFPDLHSELNLSSLELGDSALYFCASSVGGDEQFFGPGTRLTVL.

This rearrangement joins TRBV2 to TRBJ2-5; D possibly corresponds to TRBD2 (6 bases). The V end lost 8 bases, the J end lost 5 bases, and 12 bases lay between the germline ends. CDR1 is SNHLY and CDR2 is FYNNEI in the germline V gene. This CDR3 spans 12 amino acids. Written as DNA, the CDR3 is TGTGCCAGCGGGACTCTTAGGGAGACCCAGTACTTC. This translates into CASGTLRETQYF.

This clonotype was picked up many times. The gene calls are TRBV5-6 and TRBJ2-7; TRBD1 matches at 7 bases. Germline V gene sequence: CDR1 SGHDT, CDR2 YYEEEE. CDR3 length equals 17 residues. After removal of 0 bases from V and 5 bases from J, the junction contained 14 bases not matched to a gene. The CDR3 DNA sequence: TGTGCCAGCAGCTTGGGCGTCCCGACAGGGCAATTTGACGAGCAGTACTTC. Translation: CASSLGVPTGQFDEQYF. Together with reference TRBV5-6 and TRBJ2-7, the CDR3 gives the full variable domain: DAGVTQSPTHLIKTRGQQVTLRCSPKSGHDTVSWYQQALGQGPQFIFQYYEEEERQRGNFPDRFSGHQFPNYSSELNVNALLLGDSALYLCASSLGVPTGQFDEQYFGPGTRLTVT.

The CDR3 here is CSVPLVGDTGELFF. DNA of the CDR3: TGCAGCGTCCCATTGGTGGGAGACACCGGGGAGCTGTTTTTT. V usage is TRBV29-1 and J usage is TRBJ2-2; D is possibly TRBD2 (5 bases). Trimming removed 6 bases from V and 3 bases from J, with 14 bases in between. Germline-derived CDR1 and CDR2 are SQVTM and ANQGSEA. The CDR3 consists of 14 residues.

In its sample, this clonotype was seen a few times. One end of the junction varies from germline; a read error may be responsible. The rearrangement uses TRBV29-1 and TRBJ1-5; D is ambiguous. The germline V gene encodes CDR1 SQVTM and CDR2 ANQGSEA. There are 13 residues in the CDR3. The CDR3, as DNA: TGCAGCGCTGTATCTGGGTCGGATCAGTCCCAGCATTTT. It yields the protein CSAVSGSDQSQHF.

This clonotype was recorded at least ten times. The V and J genes are TRBV30 and TRBJ2-1; 11 positions agree with TRBD2. CDR1 and CDR2 (germline): GTSNPN, SVGIG (reference sequence). Losses at the gene ends were 0 bases for V and 9 bases for J; bases not matched to a gene: 10. CDR3 length: 16 residues. The CDR3 DNA reads TGTGCCTGGAGTGTGGGTTTACTAGCGGGAGACTCTGAGCAGTTCTTC. It is translated as CAWSVGLLAGDSEQFF.

Details on this clonotype: At one end, the junction sequence differs from germline, possibly due to a read error. This sequence joins TRBV11-2 and TRBJ2-6; no clear D. This CDR3 is built from 15 residues. From germline, CDR1 is SGHAT and CDR2 FQNNGV. For the CDR3, the DNA is TGTGCCAGCAGCATTGAGGCATCTGGGACCAACGTCCTGACTTTC. Translated, it gives CASSIEASGTNVLTF.

This rearrangement joins TRBV20-1 to TRBJ1-5; D may be TRBD1 (6 bases). V dropped 5 bases and J dropped 6 bases, with 23 bases sitting between them. The germline V gene encodes CDR1 DFQATT and CDR2 SNEGSKA (reference sequence). The CDR3 is made up of 16 amino acids. In DNA form, the CDR3 reads TGCAGTGCTTCTTACCGGGTCAGGGGCCACGTTCAGCCCCAGCATTTT. Translated: CSASYRVRGHVQPQHF.

The chain recombines TRBV10-2 with TRBJ2-3; D gene unclear. Trimming took off 6 bases at V and 3 bases at J, with 19 bases between the two ends. Germline lookup yields CDR1 WSHSY and CDR2 SAAADI. The CDR3 has 16 amino acids. The CDR3: CASRLTPRDLTDTQYF. The CDR3 nucleotides are TGCGCCAGCAGATTGACGCCTAGAGACCTTACAGATACGCAGTATTTT.

Regarding this clonotype: A much more abundant neighbour one base away suggests this may be a read error. V and J are TRBV20-1 and TRBJ2-3, with unresolved D. CDR1 and CDR2 (germline): DFQATT, SNEGSKA (reference sequence). The CDR3 extends over 14 amino acids. Between the trimmed V and J ends, which lost 5 bases and 3 bases, there was a span of 15 bases. CDR3 sequence: CSAEATSLTDTQYF. The CDR3 DNA reads TGCAGTGCTGAAGCGACGTCGTTGACAGATACGCAGTATTTT.

This clonotype was detected many times. The CDR3 coding sequence is TGTGCCAGCGTCCCCGGGACTGGGACCACAGATACGCAGTATTTT. Residues: CASVPGTGTTDTQYF. The chain has TRBV28 and TRBJ2-3; possible D gene TRBD2, 6 bases. Trimming took off 8 bases at V and 2 bases at J, with 17 bases between the two ends. Looked up from germline, CDR1 is MDHEN and CDR2 is SYDVKM. The CDR3 spans 15 residues.